This T cell receptor (beta chain) was retrieved from a study of Graves' ophthalmopathy and Graves' hyperthyroidism listed by TCRdb under 2018. Describing the broader study: Peripheral blood was collected at initial diagnosis, prior to any treatment. TCR beta repertoire signatures were used to distinguish Graves' ophthalmopathy from Graves' hyperthyroidism and to predict progression to ophthalmopathy. In total, 135 blood samples were TCR-sequenced: 40 to 45 ophthalmopathy, roughly 80 hyperthyroidism and about 17 hyperthyroidism-to-ophthalmopathy patients. To explore V-J signatures distinguishing ophthalmopathy from hyperthyroidism, a discovery set of under 110 patients (around 42 ophthalmopathy, about 57 stable hyperthyroidism) was enrolled. For independent validation, a separate cohort was made up of roughly 19 hyperthyroidism patients plus 17 patients who later progressed from hyperthyroidism to ophthalmopathy. In several hyperthyroidism patients, the T-cell repertoires found in thyroid tissue were compared with those found in blood. Following sampling, methimazole starting at 30 mg daily was administered to hyperthyroidism patients, and high-dose intravenous methylprednisolone was administered to ophthalmopathy patients.

As concerns this clonotype: Its antigen is not yet known. The sample holds no much larger clone one base away, and base qualities are not on file.

V was cut back by 5 bases and J by 1 base, leaving a gap of 20 bases between them. Including cysteine and phenylalanine, the CDR3 has 16 amino acids. Left in the record is the CDR3 DNA by itself, 48 bases read in frame from the first base. Via the germline V gene, CDR1 is SQVTM and CDR2 ANQGSEA. For repertoire sequencing, the TCR beta CDR3 regions were amplified from RNA transcripts. The first round was an RT-PCR using HTBI primers with the Qiagen OneStep RT-PCR kit, and this first round was followed by a second-round multiplex PCR, then size selection and purification. The libraries underwent paired-end sequencing with 100 bp reads on an Illumina HiSeq2000. The study's processing was this. SOAPnuke was used to process the reads, throwing out any read that had adapters, had uncalled bases, had a mean Phred below 15, or lacked an exact constant-primer or identifier match. COPE v1.2.5 was used to merge high-quality paired reads. Each unique nucleotide sequence was treated as a clonotype, and MiTCR v1.1 was used to align the clonotypes to the IMGT TRB V, D and J references. The analysis was limited to V-J combinations with a frequency above 0.0001, which together covered approximately 99% of repertoires. For each V-J combination, a TCR clonal expansion and chaos score was defined as F50 clonal expansion divided by the chaos observed in the TCRdist matrix. Features were reduced by Welch's t-statistics and random forest to over ten V-J combinations, which fed a naive Bayes classifier. Thyroid-blood repertoire similarity was quantified with the Morisita-Horn index. TCRdb cleaned the public reads at Q25 with fastp, built clones with MiXCR and kept in-frame beta chains. CDR3 protein duplicates are merged, each entry listing the most common genes and DNA. These V and J calls rely on TCRdb rather than the paper's analysis. The sample has around 670,000 distinct CDR3 sequences on record, roughly two fifths of them singletons. Of the sample, around 40% is held by the ten largest clones.

Beyond this particular receptor, the publication reports: The 13-signature model separated ophthalmopathy from stable hyperthyroidism with approximately 88% sensitivity and roughly 84% specificity in cross-validation, and 80%/75% in the test set. Most expanded thyroid clonotypes with a frequency above 0.001 also appeared in blood, which suggests that blood repertoires may reflect the immune response in the thyroid. Sample size was not statistically predetermined, and group allocation was not concealed from the investigators. In validation, the model predicted ophthalmopathy progression with 70.59% sensitivity and about 77% specificity; 12 predicted patients were CT-confirmed with GO in a median of approximately six months.

Ophthalmopathy patients were characterized by moderately to severely active disease, a Clinical Activity Score of at least 3, a NOSPECS grade of at least 4, and a disease duration under 3 months. Patients were excluded if they had other autoimmune diseases, uncontrolled infections, pregnancy or lactation. Clinical symptoms, serum thyroxine, TRAb, thyroid ultrasound and orbital computed tomography formed the basis of the diagnosis. Using Ficoll-Paque density gradient centrifugation, PBMCs were isolated from less than 11 ml of fresh peripheral blood. Trizol reagent was used to extract the total RNA, and its quality was then checked on an Agilent 2100 Bioanalyzer.

The sequence derives from an adult man with Graves' ophthalmopathy. The sample was peripheral blood. The sequence links TRBV29-1 to TRBJ1-1, with TRBD1 as a weak D call on 5 bases. The sequence in DNA is TGCAGCGTTCTGGGGAGTTCTGGGGCCAAGAACACTGAAGCTTTCTTT. Protein translation: CSVLGSSGAKNTEAFF. Full variable domain (CDR3 extended with the reference TRBV29-1 and TRBJ1-1 proteins): SAVISQKPSRDICQRGTSLTIQCQVDSQVTMMFWYRQQPGQSLTLIATANQGSEATYESGFVIDKFPISRPNLTFSTLTVSNMSPEDSSIYLCSVLGSSGAKNTEAFFGQGTRLTVV.